The 10 T cell receptor beta chains below come from one sample, sequenced in a study of cytomegalovirus exposure and HLA in healthy donors. PCR involved 60 Vbeta and 13 Jbeta primers. The repertoire was sequenced with immunoSEQ multiplex PCR; TCRdb's copy has only in-frame clones and lacks some. The profile shows approximately 100,000 clones, around 72% of them singletons. Sample: PBMCs. These receptors were collected from a male donor in good health and CMV-seropositive.

V and J are TRBV7-2 and TRBJ1-6; tentative D call: TRBD1 (6 bases). The germline V gene encodes CDR1 SGHTA and CDR2 FQGNSA. The CDR3 sequence is 17 residues long. The V end lost 4 bases, the J end lost 5 bases, and 18 bases lay between the germline ends. The CDR3 region is CASSWSGGDSHNSPLHF. Written as DNA, the CDR3 is TGTGCCAGCAGCTGGAGCGGGGGCGACAGCCATAATTCACCCCTCCACTTT.

J is TRBJ2-7 and V is TRBV7-2, with 9 bases identical to TRBD2. Unmatched junction bases numbered 7, after V lost 0 bases and J lost 7 bases. This CDR3 comprises 15 residues. Germline CDR1 SGHTA, CDR2 FQGNSA. CDR3 loop: CASSLAPRRGGEQYF. CDR3 nucleotides: TGTGCCAGCAGCTTAGCGCCGAGGCGGGGGGGTGAGCAGTACTTC.

The chain recombines TRBV13 with TRBJ2-1, with TRBD2 matching over 11 bases. Germline V lookup: CDR1 PRHDT, CDR2 FYEKMQ (reference sequence). The CDR3 has 20 amino acids. V dropped 1 base and J dropped 7; count of bases not matched to a gene: 18. The CDR3 DNA reads as TGTGCCAGCAGCTTAGTTGACCGGTTCCTTCCGACTAGCGGGGTTAATGAGCAGTTCTTC. This gives the protein CASSLVDRFLPTSGVNEQFF.

V and J are TRBV2 and TRBJ2-7; D possibly corresponds to TRBD1 (6 bases). The CDR3 contains 15 residues. The V and J ends lost 11 bases and 3 bases respectively, with 23 bases between them. The germline V gene has CDR1 SNHLY and CDR2 FYNNEI. The CDR3 DNA is TGTGCCGGAAATCAGGGGTCGGACACGGGCTACGAGCAGTACTTC. Protein sequence: CAGNQGSDTGYEQYF.

This clone was seen a handful of times. The rearrangement links TRBV5-6 to TRBJ1-5; 9 bases are a match to TRBD1. The CDR3 contains 18 residues. In germline, CDR1 is SGHDT, CDR2 YYEEEE. V trimming: 0 bases; J trimming: 0 bases; junction bases outside the gene matches: 7. CDR3 in DNA: TGTGCCAGCAGCTTGGCTTTCGGGACAGGGACTAGCAATCAGCCCCAGCATTTT. This codes for CASSLAFGTGTSNQPQHF.

V is TRBV9 and J is TRBJ2-7, with TRBD2 identical over 7 bases. In germline, CDR1 is SGDLS, CDR2 YYNGEE. There are 16 residues in the CDR3. V dropped 0 bases and J dropped 4; count of bases not matched to a gene: 10. CDR3 region: CASSVGKAASGYEQYF. CDR3 coding DNA: TGTGCCAGCAGCGTAGGGAAGGCGGCTAGCGGTTACGAGCAGTACTTC.

The genes are TRBV6-5 and TRBJ1-6; possible D gene TRBD1, 6 bases. Trimming pared 5 bases from V and 5 bases from J, leaving 13 bases between. This CDR3 has 15 amino acids. CDR1 is MNHEY, CDR2 SVGAGI, per germline. CDR3 sequence (DNA): TGTGCCAGCAGTCGAGGGACACCCGATAATTCACCCCTCCACTTT. This gives the protein CASSRGTPDNSPLHF.

This clone was seen a handful of times. This chain joins TRBV4-1 and TRBJ2-1, with 9 bases aligning to TRBD2. Germline lookup yields CDR1 MGHRA and CDR2 YSYEKL. The trim removed 4 bases at V and 4 bases at J, leaving 11 bases unmatched. This CDR3 has 17 residues. The CDR3 DNA reads TGCGCCAGCAGCCGGATTATGCTAGCGGGGACATACAATGAGCAGTTCTTC. Its protein product is CASSRIMLAGTYNEQFF.

This clone was detected a few times. V and J are TRBV6-5 and TRBJ2-3; D is perhaps TRBD2 (6 bases). The V end lost 6 bases, the J end lost 6 bases, and 13 bases lay between the germline ends. From germline, CDR1 is MNHEY and CDR2 SVGAGI. The CDR3 runs 13 residues. The CDR3 DNA reads TGTGCCAGCAGACAACCGGGACTGGATACGCAGTATTTT. It translates to CASRQPGLDTQYF.

The rearrangement links TRBV4-3 to TRBJ1-2; D uncertain. The V end was cut by 0 bases, the J end by 5 bases, with 10 bases between. Germline loops: CDR1 LGHNA, CDR2 YSLEER. CDR3 size: 14 residues. CDR3 DNA sequence: TGCGCCAGCAGCCAAGATATAGGAGGATATGGCTACACCTTC. Its translation: CASSQDIGGYGYTF.